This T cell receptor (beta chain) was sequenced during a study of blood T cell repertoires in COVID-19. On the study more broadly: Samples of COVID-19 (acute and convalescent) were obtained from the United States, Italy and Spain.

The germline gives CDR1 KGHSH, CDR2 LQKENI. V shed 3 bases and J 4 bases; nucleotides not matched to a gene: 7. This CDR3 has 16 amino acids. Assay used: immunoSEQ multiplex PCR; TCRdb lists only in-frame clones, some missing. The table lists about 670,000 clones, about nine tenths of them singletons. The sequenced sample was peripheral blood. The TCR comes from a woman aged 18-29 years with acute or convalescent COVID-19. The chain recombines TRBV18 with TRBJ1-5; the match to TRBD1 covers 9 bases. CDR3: CASSPTQGASNQPQHF. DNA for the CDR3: TGTGCCAGCTCACCTACACAGGGGGCTTCTAATCAGCCCCAGCATTTT.